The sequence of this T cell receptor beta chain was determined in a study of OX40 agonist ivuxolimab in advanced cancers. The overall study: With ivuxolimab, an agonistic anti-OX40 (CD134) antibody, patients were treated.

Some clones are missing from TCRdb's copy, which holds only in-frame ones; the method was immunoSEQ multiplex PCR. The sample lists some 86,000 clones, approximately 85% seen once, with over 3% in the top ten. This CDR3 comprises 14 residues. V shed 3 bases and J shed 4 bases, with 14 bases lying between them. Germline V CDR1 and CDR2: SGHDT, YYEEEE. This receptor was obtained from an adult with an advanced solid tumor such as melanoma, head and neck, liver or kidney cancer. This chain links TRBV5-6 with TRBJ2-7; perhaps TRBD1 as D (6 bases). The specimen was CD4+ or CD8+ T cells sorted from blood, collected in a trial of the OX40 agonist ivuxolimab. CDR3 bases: TGTGCCAGCAGCTACGGGACACCGATTTACGAGCAGTACTTC. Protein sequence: CASSYGTPIYEQYF.